Presented here are 10 T cell receptor beta chains from one specimen sequenced in a study of shared clonotypes between healthy human individuals. The method was immunoSEQ multiplex PCR; TCRdb's version includes in-frame clones alone and lacks a portion of them. The sample has some 2,000,000 clones, roughly 96% seen once. Sequencing was performed on naive CD4+ T cells sorted from blood. Noted subset: CD45RA+ positively selected. These receptors came from a man younger than 30 in good health.

As regards this clone: Distinct nucleotide sequences in the sample also encode this CDR3. The genes are TRBV5-1 and TRBJ1-2; 7 nucleotides match TRBD1. This CDR3 contains 13 residues. Per the germline V gene, CDR1 is SGHRS and CDR2 is YFSETQ. With V trimmed by 4 bases and J by 2 bases, 2 bases remained unmatched. CDR3 region: CASSTDRNYGYTF. Here the CDR3 DNA reads TGCGCCAGCAGCACGGACAGGAACTATGGCTACACCTTC.

The genes are TRBV7-2 and TRBJ1-1; 7 bases are a match to TRBD1. Per the germline V gene, CDR1 is SGHTA and CDR2 is FQGNSA. The CDR3 runs to 13 residues. V lost 4 bases, J lost 5 bases, and 4 bases stayed unmatched. The CDR3, as DNA: TGTGCCAGCAGCTCGGGACAGAGGACTGAAGCTTTCTTT. Translation: CASSSGQRTEAFF. The full variable domain, its missing parts supplied by reference TRBV7-2 and TRBJ1-1, is GAGVSQSPSNKVTEKGKDVELRCDPISGHTALYWYRQSLGQGLEFLIYFQGNSAPDKSGLPSDRFSAERTGGSVSTLTIQRTQQEDSAVYLCASSSGQRTEAFFGQGTRLTVV.

Turning to this clone: This specimen includes other DNA sequences encoding the same CDR3. V is TRBV19 and J is TRBJ1-1; D unclear. Trimming took 2 bases from V and 2 from J, leaving 6 bases between them. CDR3 length: 13 amino acids. Per the germline V gene, CDR1 is LNHDA and CDR2 is SQIVND (reference sequence). The CDR3 DNA sequence: TGTGCCAGTAGTATAAGCGGAAACACTGAAGCTTTCTTT. It is translated as CASSISGNTEAFF.

V usage is TRBV6-6 and J usage is TRBJ2-1; D assignment may be TRBD1 or TRBD2 (5 bases each). V was cut by 4 bases and J by 10 bases, with 8 bases left in between. Germline V CDR1 and CDR2: MNHNY, SVGAGI (reference sequence). This CDR3 spans 11 amino acids. CDR3 protein: CASSFGGEQFF. The CDR3 bases are TGTGCCAGCAGTTTTGGGGGAGAGCAGTTCTTC.

This clone was observed a single time. V is TRBV11-2 and J is TRBJ2-7; 9 nucleotides line up with TRBD1. CDR3 size: 16 residues. Losses at the gene ends were 7 bases for V and 0 bases for J; bases not matched to a gene: 10. Germline loops: CDR1 SGHAT, CDR2 FQNNGV. Here the CDR3 reads CASMITGGPSSYEQYF. CDR3 coding DNA: TGTGCCAGCATGATCACAGGGGGCCCTAGCTCCTACGAGCAGTACTTC.

This chain links TRBV5-4 with TRBJ2-7; 7 bases agree with TRBD2. Trimming removed 4 bases from V and 2 bases from J; junction bases left unmatched: 6. The CDR3 totals 14 residues. Germline V gene sequence: CDR1 SGHNT, CDR2 YYREEE (reference sequence). The CDR3 here is CASSVIAGTYEQYF. The DNA of the CDR3 is TGTGCCAGCAGCGTAATAGCGGGTACCTACGAGCAGTACTTC.

This clone was detected only once. The chain has TRBV7-2 and TRBJ1-4, with 8 bases that match TRBD1. The V and J ends lost 4 bases and 7 bases, in that order; junction bases with no gene match: 8. Germline CDR1 reads SGHTA; CDR2 reads FQGNSA. This CDR3 spans 15 amino acids. The CDR3 DNA sequence: TGTGCCAGCAGCTCGGGACAGGCAGCTTCTGAAAAACTGTTTTTT. This sequence encodes CASSSGQAASEKLFF.

This clone is a singleton in its sample. V is TRBV9 and J is TRBJ2-5; a possible D gene is TRBD2 (5 bases). V gave up 3 bases and J gave up 5 bases, with 20 bases separating them. The germline V gene has CDR1 SGDLS and CDR2 YYNGEE. This CDR3 comprises 16 residues. As DNA, the CDR3 is TGTGCCAGCAGCGAAATCCAATCCGGGATTCGGGAGACCCAGTACTTC. Encoded protein: CASSEIQSGIRETQYF.

V is TRBV29-1 and J is TRBJ1-4, with a tentative D call TRBD1 (6 bases). The germline V gene encodes CDR1 SQVTM and CDR2 ANQGSEA. The CDR3 loop spans 13 amino acids. Trimming stripped 4 bases from V and 8 bases from J, with 14 bases between. Written as DNA, the CDR3 is TGCAGCGTTGGAGGGACCACAGGGGAAAAACTGTTTTTT. It specifies CSVGGTTGEKLFF.

The CDR3 DNA is TGTGCCAGCAGCGCGATTGCAATCCAGCCCCAGCATTTT. It yields the protein CASSAIAIQPQHF. This rearrangement joins TRBV25-1 to TRBJ1-5; the D is unclear. The length of the CDR3 is 13 residues. Deletions cut 6 bases from V and 7 bases from J, with 13 bases between. Germline V gene lookup returns CDR1 MGHDK and CDR2 SYGVNS.